What follows describes a single TCR beta chain. This CDR3 region has 15 residues. Trimming removed 3 bases from V and 5 bases from J; junction bases left unmatched: 10. Germline V gene sequence: CDR1 SGHKS, CDR2 YYEKEE (reference sequence). Sequencing used immunoSEQ multiplex PCR; TCRdb keeps in-frame clones, though not all of them. The data show 95,000 to 110,000 clones, about 80% seen once. The entry originates in a study of T cell clones after liver transplantation. V usage is TRBV5-5 and J usage is TRBJ2-7; TRBD2 matches at 8 bases. The sequencing used CD4+ T cells from blood, collected 47 months after liver transplant. The origin of this receptor is a human patient who received a liver transplant. Some T cells may be graft donor cells. The chain's CDR3 is CASSSNGRVIHEQYF. The CDR3 DNA reads TGTGCCAGCAGCTCAAACGGGAGGGTAATCCACGAGCAGTACTTC.